These 12 T cell receptor beta chains originate from one sample sequenced in a study of tumor-infiltrating lymphocytes in primary liver carcinoma. A constant-region primer served to make TCR beta cDNA from roughly 500 ng total RNA. What produced the TCR beta libraries was three nested multiplex PCR rounds using slightly modified ARM-PCR. Amplification in the first two PCR rounds was performed using TRBV1-TRBV30 forward primers and a C-beta reverse primer for approximately 10 cycles each. Via MiXCR, TCRdb re-called the multiplex PCR reads, giving one row per CDR3 protein. The repertoire holds 300,000 to 350,000 distinct CDR3 sequences, with almost 65% as singletons. The researchers obtained blood RNA from unsorted whole blood and also extracted germline DNA. Sequenced: peripheral blood. These TCRs come from a man aged 35 to 55 with primary liver carcinoma and hepatitis B virus infection.

This clonotype came up many times. The J gene is TRBJ2-1, the V gene TRBV6-1; 7 bases map to TRBD2. V shed 2 bases, J shed 10 bases, and the junction held 5 bases outside the gene matches. CDR1 and CDR2 from the germline V gene are MNHNS and SASEGT. The CDR3 sequence is 13 residues long. DNA of the CDR3: TGTGCCAGCAGTGAATACGAGACTAGCGAGCAGTTCTTC. Protein sequence: CASSEYETSEQFF.

This clonotype has just one count. This chain connects TRBV7-9 to TRBJ2-3, with D possibly TRBD2 on 6 matching bases. Germline V gives CDR1 SEHNR, CDR2 FQNEAQ (reference sequence). The CDR3 runs to 19 residues. Between the trimmed V and J ends, which lost 2 bases and 2 bases, there was a span of 23 bases. The CDR3 DNA follows: TGTGCCAGCAGCTTATTCCTCCGGTTGCGGGCGGGACCCACAGATACGCAGTATTTT. It translates to CASSLFLRLRAGPTDTQYF.

In its sample, this clonotype was seen once. The chain is built from TRBV9 and TRBJ1-4, with a possible D match to TRBD1 (5 bases). The V end was cut by 0 bases, the J end by 10 bases, with 10 bases between. This CDR3 spans 13 amino acids. Germline CDR1 and CDR2: SGDLS and YYNGEE. CDR3 coding DNA: TGTGCCAGCAGCGTAGAGGCAAGGGGAAAACTGTTTTTT. Protein: CASSVEARGKLFF.

This clonotype was seen at least ten times. The chain joins TRBV4-3 to TRBJ1-4; D is ambiguous. The germline V gene has CDR1 LGHNA and CDR2 YSLEER. Trimming took off 0 bases at V and 6 bases at J, with 8 bases between the two ends. The CDR3 has 14 residues. CDR3 in amino acids: CASSQDGRDEKLFF. The CDR3 nucleotides are TGCGCCAGCAGCCAAGATGGGAGGGATGAAAAACTGTTTTTT.

This clonotype was seen a few times. This may be a read error: a much more frequent sequence differs by one nucleotide. The chain joins TRBV29-1 to TRBJ2-7; 7 nucleotides agree with TRBD1. The CDR3 has 12 residues. The germline V gene encodes CDR1 SQVTM and CDR2 ANQGSEA. This CDR3 is CGVRQGEEEQYF. CDR3 bases: TGCGGCGTTCGACAGGGTGAAGAAGAGCAGTACTTC.

On this clonotype itself: Just one base apart from a much larger clone, this may be a read error. The chain couples TRBV6-2 or TRBV6-3 to TRBJ2-7, with 7 bases lining up with TRBD1. This CDR3 region has 14 residues. The germline V gene encodes CDR1 MNHEY and CDR2 SVGEGT. CDR3 residues: CASSQSGTDYEQCF. As DNA, the CDR3 is TGTGCCAGCAGTCAATCCGGGACAGACTACGAGCAGTGCTTC.

This clonotype came up many times. V is TRBV4-1 and J is TRBJ1-6; 8 bases line up with TRBD1. Germline V CDR1 and CDR2: MGHRA, YSYEKL. The CDR3 has 17 residues. The trim removed 0 bases at V and 5 bases at J, leaving 6 bases unmatched. The CDR3 DNA reads TGCGCCAGCAGCCAAGAACGGACAGGGCCGAATAATTCACCCCTCCACTTT. This encodes CASSQERTGPNNSPLHF.

This clonotype was seen at least ten times. The gene calls are TRBV6-2 or TRBV6-3 and TRBJ2-7, with D perhaps assigned TRBD1 or TRBD2 (5 bases each). Trimming shortened V by 6 bases and J by 2 bases, and 17 bases separated the two germline ends. CDR3 size: 15 residues. Germline CDR1 reads MNHEY; CDR2 reads SVGEGT. CDR3 coding DNA: TGTGCCAGCAGAAACTACCGGGACCGAGCCTACGAGCAGTACTTC. Protein product: CASRNYRDRAYEQYF.

The table lists this clonotype with many counts. This sequence joins TRBV4-1 and TRBJ1-4; D is unclear. Looked up from germline, CDR1 is MGHRA and CDR2 is YSYEKL. Trimming removed 1 base at V and 6 bases at J, with 15 bases between. The CDR3 spans 16 residues. In DNA form, the CDR3 reads TGCGCCAGCAGCCAAGGGACCGGGCCACATGATGAAAAACTGTTTTTT. It yields the protein CASSQGTGPHDEKLFF.

This clonotype was detected only once. Relative to the germline gene, one junction end is altered; a read error may explain this. The J gene is TRBJ1-1, the V gene TRBV11-2; D not resolved. Germline-derived CDR1 and CDR2 are SGHAT and FQNNGV. CDR3 length: 14 residues. The CDR3 region is CVSSLAELVTEAFF. For the CDR3, the DNA is TGTGTCAGCAGCTTAGCAGAGCTAGTAACTGAAGCTTTCTTT.

CDR3 sequence reads: CASSSDSGRRETQYF. CDR3 coding DNA: TGCGCCAGCAGCTCAGACAGCGGTCGTCGGGAGACCCAGTACTTC. The chain uses TRBV5-1 and TRBJ2-5; either TRBD1 or TRBD2 may fit D (5 bases each). The CDR3 contains 15 residues. V lost 3 bases and J 5 bases, leaving 17 bases between the germline ends. Germline V lookup: CDR1 SGHRS, CDR2 YFSETQ.

This chain connects TRBV10-3 to TRBJ1-1; 7 nucleotides agree with TRBD1. Germline V CDR1 and CDR2: ENHRY, SYGVKD. This CDR3 is built from 15 residues. Trimming cost V 6 bases and J 4 bases; bases outside gene matches: 11. CDR3 region: CAIRSGPQGLTEAFF. DNA of the CDR3: TGTGCCATCAGGAGCGGGCCACAGGGGCTCACTGAAGCTTTCTTT.